This entry lists 31 T cell receptor beta chains sequenced from one sample in a study of blood T cell repertoires in COVID-19. Sequenced by immunoSEQ multiplex PCR; TCRdb stores in-frame clones only, minus some. Of nearly 55,000 clones detected, over 80% appear once; the ten largest clones hold 5.5% to 7.5%. Sequencing was done on a sample of peripheral blood. Receptor source: a woman aged 60 to 75 with active or convalescent COVID-19.

This clone appeared a single time. V usage is TRBV5-1 and J usage is TRBJ1-3; tentatively, D is TRBD1 (6 bases). With 8 bases removed from V and 2 bases from J, the gap between germline ends came to 8 bases. The CDR3 runs 12 residues. From germline, CDR1 is SGHRS and CDR2 YFSETQ. The CDR3 nucleotides are TGCGCCAGTCAGGGGACTGGAAACACCATATATTTT. Its protein product is CASQGTGNTIYF.

This clone appeared once. This chain links TRBV6-6 with TRBJ1-1; D perhaps matches TRBD1 (5 bases). This CDR3 has 14 residues. Trimming removed 0 bases from V and 5 bases from J, with 10 bases in between. The germline gives CDR1 MNHNY, CDR2 SVGAGI (reference sequence). The CDR3: CASSYSQGGTEAFF. The DNA of the CDR3 is TGTGCCAGCAGTTACTCCCAGGGAGGGACTGAAGCTTTCTTT.

V gene TRBV9 combines with J gene TRBJ2-1; TRBD1 matches at 7 bases. Per the germline V gene, CDR1 is SGDLS and CDR2 is YYNGEE. This CDR3 has 15 amino acids. V gave up 4 bases and J gave up 4 bases; unmatched junction bases: 8. CDR3 DNA: TGTGCCAGCAGCCTAGGGACAGTTGGGTACAATGAGCAGTTCTTC. As protein: CASSLGTVGYNEQFF.

This chain joins TRBV5-6 and TRBJ2-5; 8 bases are a match to TRBD1. Losses at the gene ends were 2 bases for V and 4 bases for J; bases not matched to a gene: 10. This CDR3 contains 16 residues. Per the germline V gene, CDR1 is SGHDT and CDR2 is YYEEEE. DNA of the CDR3: TGTGCCAGCAGCTTATGGACAGGGCGGGCGAGAGAGACCCAGTACTTC. This gives the protein CASSLWTGRARETQYF.

The J gene is TRBJ1-5, the V gene TRBV18, with 8 bases lining up with TRBD1. The V and J ends lost 6 bases and 7 bases, in that order; junction bases with no gene match: 8. Germline V gene data show CDR1 as KGHSH and CDR2 as LQKENI. CDR3 length: 14 residues. The CDR3 region has the DNA TGTGCCAGCTCGCCCTGGACAGGGCAACAGCCCCAGCATTTT. Translation: CASSPWTGQQPQHF.

This clone was seen only a few times. The chain uses TRBV18 and TRBJ1-1; 7 nucleotides line up with TRBD1. CDR1 and CDR2 (germline): KGHSH, LQKENI. The CDR3 contains 13 residues. V shed 3 bases and J 6 bases; nucleotides not matched to a gene: 4. The CDR3 bases are TGTGCCAGCTCACCTCCACAGGGGCCTGAAGCTTTCTTT. It specifies CASSPPQGPEAFF.

The chain carries TRBV7-2 and TRBJ2-3; 13 bases line up with TRBD2. This CDR3 spans 16 amino acids. The ends lost 5 bases at V and 7 bases at J; junction bases unmatched: 9. Germline CDR1 is SGHTA and CDR2 is FQGNSA. The CDR3 loop is CASSPPGLAGRNTQYF. The CDR3 DNA sequence: TGTGCCAGCAGCCCACCGGGACTAGCGGGACGAAATACGCAGTATTTT. The full variable domain, in which reference TRBV7-2 and TRBJ2-3 provide the parts outside the CDR3, is GAGVSQSPSNKVTEKGKDVELRCDPISGHTALYWYRQSLGQGLEFLIYFQGNSAPDKSGLPSDRFSAERTGGSVSTLTIQRTQQEDSAVYLCASSPPGLAGRNTQYFGPGTRLTVL.

CDR3 DNA sequence: TGTGCCAGCAGCTCCGGGACTAGCACAGATACGCAGTATTTT. Translating it yields CASSSGTSTDTQYF. The chain joins TRBV6-5 to TRBJ2-3; D might be TRBD2 (6 bases). Germline V gives CDR1 MNHEY, CDR2 SVGAGI. The V gene lost 6 bases and the J gene lost 0 bases, with 10 bases spanning the gap. The CDR3 loop spans 14 amino acids.

The V call is TRBV11-2, the J call TRBJ1-2; a weak D match, TRBD1 (6 bases). The CDR3 totals 13 residues. Germline loops: CDR1 SGHAT, CDR2 FQNNGV. The V end lost 4 bases, the J end lost 7 bases, and 13 bases lay between the germline ends. CDR3 residues: CASSSTGRSGYTF. The CDR3, as DNA: TGTGCCAGCAGCTCTACAGGGCGGAGTGGCTACACCTTC.

The chain employs TRBV2 and TRBJ1-5; 8 bases map to TRBD1. Germline loops: CDR1 SNHLY, CDR2 FYNNEI. The CDR3 runs 15 residues. Germline trimming cut 6 bases from V and 3 bases from J; bases unmatched to any gene: 7. The CDR3 loop reads CASRAGTGNNQPQHF. CDR3 DNA sequence: TGTGCCAGCAGAGCCGGGACAGGCAACAATCAGCCCCAGCATTTT.

This clone was counted once. The V and J genes are TRBV4-1 and TRBJ2-5; TRBD2 agrees at 7 bases. Germline V gene data show CDR1 as MGHRA and CDR2 as YSYEKL. The CDR3 loop spans 16 amino acids. The trim removed 0 bases at V and 3 bases at J, leaving 7 bases unmatched. The CDR3 region is CASSQDPSAGEETQYF. CDR3 nucleotide sequence: TGCGCCAGCAGCCAAGATCCCTCGGCGGGGGAAGAGACCCAGTACTTC.

In DNA form, the CDR3 reads TGTGCCAGCAGTGGACTAGCGGGAGATGGAAATGAGCAGTTCTTC. The encoded protein is CASSGLAGDGNEQFF. The chain recombines TRBV28 with TRBJ2-1, with 13 positions matching TRBD2. The CDR3 is 15 amino acids. CDR1 and CDR2 (germline): MDHEN, SYDVKM. V lost 5 bases to trimming and J lost 7 bases; unmatched junction nucleotides: 5.

CDR3 sequence (DNA): TGTGCCAGCAGTTCCCCAGGGATAAGTGAAGCTTTCTTT. As protein: CASSSPGISEAFF. The genes are TRBV28 and TRBJ1-1, with TRBD1 as a possible D gene (5 bases). The CDR3 runs 13 residues. The ends were cut back, 4 bases at V and 7 bases at J, with 13 bases in the middle. In germline, CDR1 is MDHEN, CDR2 SYDVKM.

The rearrangement links TRBV28 to TRBJ1-2, with TRBD1 identical over 7 bases. Looked up from germline, CDR1 is MDHEN and CDR2 is SYDVKM. V shed 1 base, J shed 8 bases, and the junction held 13 bases outside the gene matches. The CDR3 covers 16 residues. CDR3 DNA sequence: TGTGCCAGCAGTTTATTGGTCGAGGGGGCAGGATTGGGCTACACCTTC. This sequence encodes CASSLLVEGAGLGYTF.

V is TRBV6-6 and J is TRBJ2-7, with D uncertain. Germline CDR1 and CDR2: MNHNY and SVGAGI (reference sequence). The CDR3 totals 13 residues. V lost 7 bases, J lost 5 bases, and 15 bases lay in between. Written as DNA, the CDR3 is TGTGCCAGCACCGGCATTCTCAGGCACGAGCAGTACTTC. It specifies CASTGILRHEQYF.

J is TRBJ1-2 and V is TRBV12-3 or TRBV12-4; D is unresolved. Trimming cost V 2 bases and J 7 bases, with 8 bases left between them. The CDR3 runs to 12 residues. The CDR3 sequence: CASSLLGSGYTF. The CDR3 DNA sequence: TGTGCCAGCAGTTTATTGGGGAGTGGCTACACCTTC.

V gene TRBV11-3 combines with J gene TRBJ2-3; D gene unclear. Trimming removed 3 bases at V and 3 bases at J, with 10 bases between. CDR1 is SGHNT, CDR2 YENEEA, per germline. This CDR3 contains 14 residues. CDR3 nucleotides: TGTGCCAGCAGCTTCGGAGAACCAACAGATACGCAGTATTTT. The encoded protein is CASSFGEPTDTQYF.

This chain uses TRBV7-2 with TRBJ2-3, with 9 bases that match TRBD2. The CDR3 sequence is 16 residues long. CDR1 and CDR2 (germline): SGHTA, FQGNSA. V shed 5 bases, J shed 2 bases, and the junction held 8 bases outside the gene matches. The CDR3 bases are TGTGCCAGCAGCCGCGTAGCGGGAGCGTTCACAGATACGCAGTATTTT. It is translated as CASSRVAGAFTDTQYF. The variable domain in full, with the rest retrieved from reference TRBV7-2 and TRBJ2-3, is GAGVSQSPSNKVTEKGKDVELRCDPISGHTALYWYRQSLGQGLEFLIYFQGNSAPDKSGLPSDRFSAERTGGSVSTLTIQRTQQEDSAVYLCASSRVAGAFTDTQYFGPGTRLTVL.

J is TRBJ2-3 and V is TRBV28; D is undetermined. The CDR3 runs to 12 residues. The germline gives CDR1 MDHEN, CDR2 SYDVKM. With 2 bases removed from V and 4 bases from J, the gap between germline ends came to 4 bases. The CDR3 loop is CASSLLPDTQYF. CDR3 DNA sequence: TGTGCCAGCAGTTTACTCCCAGATACGCAGTATTTT. Using reference TRBV28 and TRBJ2-3 for the parts outside the CDR3, the full variable domain is DVKVTQSSRYLVKRTGEKVFLECVQDMDHENMFWYRQDPGLGLRLIYFSYDVKMKEKGDIPEGYSVSREKKERFSLILESASTNQTSMYLCASSLLPDTQYFGPGTRLTVL.

The chain joins TRBV28 to TRBJ1-5; 9 nucleotides align to TRBD1. This CDR3 contains 16 residues. Germline lookup yields CDR1 MDHEN and CDR2 SYDVKM. V lost 4 bases and J lost 2; bases outside the gene matches: 6. The CDR3 protein is CASSSLTGGGNQPQHF. The CDR3, as DNA: TGTGCCAGCAGTTCCCTTACAGGGGGCGGCAATCAGCCCCAGCATTTT.

The chain recombines TRBV6-5 with TRBJ2-7; 10 bases align to TRBD2. Looked up from germline, CDR1 is MNHEY and CDR2 is SVGAGI. Trimming cost V 7 bases and J 1 base; bases outside gene matches: 1. The CDR3 is made up of 13 amino acids. CDR3 protein: CASKLAGSYEQYF. The CDR3 bases are TGTGCCAGCAAACTAGCGGGATCCTACGAGCAGTACTTC.

The chain carries TRBV4-3 and TRBJ2-1; 8 positions match TRBD1. The CDR3 runs to 16 residues. CDR1 and CDR2 from the germline V gene are LGHNA and YSLEER. V trimming: 3 bases; J trimming: 1 base; junction bases outside the gene matches: 5. The CDR3 bases are TGCGCCAGCAGCCAGACCGGGACAGGTTCCTACAATGAGCAGTTCTTC. This codes for CASSQTGTGSYNEQFF.

CDR3 loop: CASSPMPGQGNSPLHF. The CDR3 bases are TGTGCCAGCTCCCCAATGCCGGGACAGGGGAATTCACCCCTCCACTTT. The chain recombines TRBV18 with TRBJ1-6; 10 positions agree with TRBD1. The CDR3 length is 16 residues. V lost 6 bases and J lost 7; bases outside the gene matches: 9. Germline V CDR1 and CDR2: KGHSH, LQKENI.

The V and J genes are TRBV24-1 and TRBJ2-3; 7 positions match TRBD1. Germline trimming cut 4 bases from V and 4 bases from J; bases unmatched to any gene: 10. There are 16 residues in the CDR3. The germline V gene has CDR1 KGHDR and CDR2 SFDVKD. The CDR3 protein is CATSEAGTVRADTQYF. CDR3 sequence (DNA): TGTGCCACCAGTGAGGCCGGGACAGTCAGGGCAGATACGCAGTATTTT.

The chain employs TRBV29-1 and TRBJ2-3; TRBD1 is a possible D gene (5 bases). CDR1 is SQVTM, CDR2 ANQGSEA, per germline. This CDR3 has 14 residues. V was cut by 4 bases and J by 2 bases, with 13 bases left in between. CDR3 protein: CSVVIRQNTDTQYF. In DNA form, the CDR3 reads TGCAGCGTTGTGATTCGACAGAACACAGATACGCAGTATTTT.

This chain connects TRBV7-3 to TRBJ1-1, with TRBD1 matching 9 bases. Germline V gene sequence: CDR1 SGHTA, CDR2 FQGTGA. Germline trimming cut 1 base from V and 5 bases from J; bases unmatched to any gene: 8. The CDR3 runs to 16 residues. For the CDR3, the DNA is TGTGCCAGCAGCTTAAGGGAGACAGGGGGAGAGACTGAAGCTTTCTTT. It codes for CASSLRETGGETEAFF.

Remarks on this clone: Other DNA sequences in the same sample also yield this CDR3. The rearrangement uses TRBV5-6 and TRBJ2-5, with unresolved D. CDR3 length: 11 amino acids. The V and J ends lost 4 bases and 4 bases respectively, with 5 bases between them. CDR1 SGHDT and CDR2 YYEEEE come from the germline V gene. The CDR3 protein is CASSLLETQYF. The CDR3 region has the DNA TGTGCCAGCAGCCTGTTAGAGACCCAGTACTTC.

This sequence joins TRBV2 and TRBJ1-2; D is uncertain. CDR3 size: 12 residues. Germline loops: CDR1 SNHLY, CDR2 FYNNEI. The V end lost 7 bases, the J end lost 6 bases, and 12 bases lay between the germline ends. The CDR3 reads CASNDDTNGYTF. CDR3 nucleotide sequence: TGTGCCAGCAACGACGACACGAATGGCTACACCTTC.

This chain uses TRBV19 with TRBJ2-1; TRBD2 aligns across 10 bases. Per the germline V gene, CDR1 is LNHDA and CDR2 is SQIVND (reference sequence). After removal of 6 bases from V and 2 bases from J, the junction contained 7 bases not matched to a gene. There are 16 residues in the CDR3. CDR3 bases: TGTGCCAGTAGCCCAAAGCGGGAGGGTGCCTACAATGAGCAGTTCTTC. As protein: CASSPKREGAYNEQFF.

V usage is TRBV6-1 and J usage is TRBJ1-2, with no clear D. This CDR3 is built from 15 residues. In germline, CDR1 is MNHNS, CDR2 SASEGT. V lost 2 bases, J lost 3 bases, and 13 bases lay in between. This CDR3 reads CASSELGAAYYGYTF. In DNA form, the CDR3 reads TGTGCCAGCAGTGAACTGGGTGCGGCGTACTATGGCTACACCTTC.

The rearrangement links TRBV28 to TRBJ1-3, with 9 bases that match TRBD1. The trim removed 1 base at V and 0 bases at J, leaving 1 base unmatched. Germline-derived CDR1 and CDR2 are MDHEN and SYDVKM. This CDR3 is built from 16 residues. This CDR3 is CASSLLQGASGNTIYF. CDR3 coding DNA: TGTGCCAGCAGTTTATTACAGGGGGCCTCTGGAAACACCATATATTTT.